The 11 T cell receptor beta chains in this list originate from one sample, sequenced in a study of cytomegalovirus exposure and HLA in healthy donors. Primers for the PCR totalled 60 Vbeta and 13 Jbeta. Generated by immunoSEQ multiplex PCR, the TCRdb table keeps only in-frame clones and is missing some. The sample has over 150,000 clones, more than 80% seen once. The material sequenced was PBMCs. Receptors were obtained from a woman younger than 45 in good health and CMV-seropositive.

Regarding this clone: The junction shows a germline mismatch at one end, possibly a read error. V is TRBV7-9 and J is TRBJ1-5; 8 bases map to TRBD1. Germline V gene lookup returns CDR1 SEHNR and CDR2 FQNEAQ (reference sequence). This CDR3 comprises 14 residues. The DNA of the CDR3 is TGTTCCAGCAGCACGACAGGGGTCGATCAGCCCCAGCATTTT. Its translation: CSSSTTGVDQPQHF.

This clone was seen once. The rearrangement links TRBV2 to TRBJ1-2; 7 positions match TRBD1. Germline lookup yields CDR1 SNHLY and CDR2 FYNNEI. The CDR3 has 14 residues. V lost 7 bases and J lost 3; bases outside the gene matches: 8. The CDR3 DNA follows: TGTGCCAGCACTACCACAGGGGTGGACTATGGCTACACCTTC. Protein product: CASTTTGVDYGYTF. Complete variable domain (other parts from reference TRBV2 and TRBJ1-2): EPEVTQTPSHQVTQMGQEVILRCVPISNHLYFYWYRQILGQKVEFLVSFYNNEISEKSEIFDDQFSVERPDGSNFTLKIRSTKLEDSAMYFCASTTTGVDYGYTFGSGTRLTVV.

The chain has TRBV5-1 and TRBJ1-1; D ambiguous. Per the germline V gene, CDR1 is SGHRS and CDR2 is YFSETQ. V dropped 6 bases and J dropped 1 base, with 13 bases sitting between them. This CDR3 spans 14 amino acids. The CDR3 region is CASTPGAANTEAFF. CDR3 in DNA: TGCGCCAGCACCCCTGGAGCGGCGAACACTGAAGCTTTCTTT.

The gene calls are TRBV29-1 and TRBJ2-7; D perhaps matches TRBD1 (5 bases). Germline assignment: CDR1 SQVTM and CDR2 ANQGSEA. V dropped 4 bases and J dropped 3 bases, with 13 bases sitting between them. The CDR3 sequence is 13 residues long. CDR3 sequence reads: CSVGTIEDYEQYF. CDR3 coding DNA: TGCAGCGTTGGGACAATAGAAGACTACGAGCAGTACTTC.

This clone was seen only a few times. The genes are TRBV7-9 and TRBJ1-4, with 7 bases lining up with TRBD1. V was clipped by 2 bases and J by 4 bases; unmatched bases: 4. The germline V gene has CDR1 SEHNR and CDR2 FQNEAQ (reference sequence). The CDR3 contains 15 residues. CDR3 residues: CASSLWTGLNEKLFF. The CDR3 bases are TGTGCCAGCAGCTTATGGACAGGCCTTAATGAAAAACTGTTTTTT.

The chain recombines TRBV7-3 with TRBJ2-1; the D is unclear. The V and J ends lost 1 base and 5 bases respectively, with 6 bases between them. Germline CDR1 and CDR2: SGHTA and FQGTGA. The CDR3 loop spans 13 amino acids. The CDR3 DNA is TGTGCCAGCAGCTTAATAGACAACAATGAGCAGTTCTTC. Translating it yields CASSLIDNNEQFF.

The V call is TRBV4-1, the J call TRBJ1-3, with no clear D. Trimming removed 0 bases from V and 0 bases from J, with 9 bases in between. The CDR3 totals 16 residues. Germline V CDR1 and CDR2: MGHRA, YSYEKL. The CDR3 nucleotides are TGCGCCAGCAGCCAAGATTCGTGGAGCTCTGGAAACACCATATATTTT. It translates to CASSQDSWSSGNTIYF.

The chain combines TRBV7-8 with TRBJ1-3, with 8 bases fitting TRBD1. V shed 5 bases, J shed 3 bases, and the junction held 12 bases outside the gene matches. The germline CDR1 and CDR2 sequences are SGHVS and FQNEAQ. This CDR3 has 17 amino acids. CDR3 bases: TGTGCCAGCAGCCCACAGGGGGGCGGCAGCTTTGGAAACACCATATATTTT. It codes for CASSPQGGGSFGNTIYF.

The V gene is TRBV28, the J gene TRBJ1-5; 8 bases are shared with TRBD1. The CDR3 contains 15 residues. Per germline, CDR1 MDHEN and CDR2 SYDVKM. With 5 bases clipped from V and 6 bases from J, the junction kept 9 bases outside the gene matches. The CDR3 coding sequence is TGTGCCAGCAGTACCACCGGACAGGGCACTCAGCCCCAGCATTTT. Translation: CASSTTGQGTQPQHF. Variable domain in full (rest from reference TRBV28 and TRBJ1-5): DVKVTQSSRYLVKRTGEKVFLECVQDMDHENMFWYRQDPGLGLRLIYFSYDVKMKEKGDIPEGYSVSREKKERFSLILESASTNQTSMYLCASSTTGQGTQPQHFGDGTRLSIL.

This clone was counted a single time. CDR3 sequence (DNA): TGTGCCAGCAGCTTAAGGGCAGGGGGGAACACTGAAGCTTTCTTT. Its protein product is CASSLRAGGNTEAFF. The rearrangement uses TRBV7-3 and TRBJ1-1; 7 bases align to TRBD1. After removal of 1 base from V and 1 base from J, the junction contained 3 bases not matched to a gene. The CDR3 extends over 15 amino acids. Per germline, CDR1 SGHTA and CDR2 FQGTGA.

Of note for this clone: The germline gene is not matched at one end of the junction; a read error may be the cause. This sequence joins TRBV11-2 and TRBJ2-1; no reliable D call. This CDR3 comprises 13 residues. CDR1 is SGHAT, CDR2 FQNNGV, per germline. The CDR3 DNA is TGTGCCAGCAGCTTAGGAGTGATGAATGAGCGGTTCTTC. Its protein product is CASSLGVMNERFF.